Below, one T cell receptor beta chain is given with its context. Sequencing was performed with immunoSEQ multiplex PCR; in TCRdb, only in-frame clones are kept and a portion is missing. The sample lists 950,000 to 1,100,000 clones, more than 60% occurring once. This sample is part of a study of shared clonotypes between healthy human individuals. CDR3 length: 19 residues. The source material was memory CD4+ T cells sorted from blood. Subset in this sample: CD45RA-negative fraction. The chain couples TRBV1 to TRBJ2-2. TRBV1 is termed a pseudogene. This receptor was taken from a man aged 18 to 29 in good health. CDR3 sequence reads: CTSSQRGLLRGKNTGELFF. As DNA, the CDR3 is TGCACCAGCAGCCAGAGGGGGTTACTACGGGGGAAGAACACCGGGGAGCTGTTTTTT.